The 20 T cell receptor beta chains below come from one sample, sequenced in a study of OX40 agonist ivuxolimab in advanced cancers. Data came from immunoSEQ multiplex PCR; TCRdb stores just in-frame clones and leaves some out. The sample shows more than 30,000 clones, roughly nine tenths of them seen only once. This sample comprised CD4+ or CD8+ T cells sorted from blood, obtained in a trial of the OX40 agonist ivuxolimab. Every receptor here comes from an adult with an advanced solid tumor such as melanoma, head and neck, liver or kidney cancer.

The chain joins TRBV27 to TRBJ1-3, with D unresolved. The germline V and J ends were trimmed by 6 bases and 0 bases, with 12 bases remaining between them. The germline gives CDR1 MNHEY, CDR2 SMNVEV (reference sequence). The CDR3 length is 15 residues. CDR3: CASRSSHSSGNTIYF. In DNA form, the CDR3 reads TGTGCCAGCAGGTCCTCCCACTCCTCTGGAAACACCATATATTTT.

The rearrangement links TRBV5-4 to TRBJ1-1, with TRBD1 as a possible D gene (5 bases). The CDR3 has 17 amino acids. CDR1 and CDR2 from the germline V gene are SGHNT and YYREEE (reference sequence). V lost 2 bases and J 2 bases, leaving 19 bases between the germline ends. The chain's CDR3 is CASSLRQSGIQNTEAFF. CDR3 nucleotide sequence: TGTGCCAGCAGCTTAAGACAGTCCGGAATACAAAACACTGAAGCTTTCTTT.

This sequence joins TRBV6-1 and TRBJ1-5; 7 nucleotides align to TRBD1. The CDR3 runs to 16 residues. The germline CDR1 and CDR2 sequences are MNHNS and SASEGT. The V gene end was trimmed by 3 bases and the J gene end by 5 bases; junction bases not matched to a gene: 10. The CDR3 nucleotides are TGTGCCAGCAGTGACCCCTTGACAGGGACTGATCAGCCCCAGCATTTT. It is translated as CASSDPLTGTDQPQHF.

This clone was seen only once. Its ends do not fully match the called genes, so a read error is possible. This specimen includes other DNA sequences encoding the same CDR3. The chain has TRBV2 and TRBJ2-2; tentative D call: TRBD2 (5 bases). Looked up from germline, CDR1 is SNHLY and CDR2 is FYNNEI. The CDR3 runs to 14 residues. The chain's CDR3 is CASSEARATGELFF. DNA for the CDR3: TGTGCCAGCAGTGAAGCGAGGGCGACCGGGGAGCTGTTTTTC.

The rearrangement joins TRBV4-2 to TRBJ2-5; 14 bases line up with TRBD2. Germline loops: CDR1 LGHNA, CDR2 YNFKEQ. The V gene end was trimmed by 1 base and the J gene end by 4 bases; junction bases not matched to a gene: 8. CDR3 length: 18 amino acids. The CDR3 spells CASSQARLAGGQLETQYF. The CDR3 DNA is TGTGCCAGCAGCCAAGCTAGACTAGCGGGGGGGCAGTTAGAGACCCAGTACTTC.

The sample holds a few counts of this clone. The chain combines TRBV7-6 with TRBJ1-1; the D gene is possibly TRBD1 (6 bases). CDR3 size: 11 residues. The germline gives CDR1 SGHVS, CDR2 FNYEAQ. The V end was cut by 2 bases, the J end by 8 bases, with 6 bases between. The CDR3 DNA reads TGTGCCAGCAGCTTACAGGGGGAAGCTTTCTTT. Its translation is CASSLQGEAFF.

The CDR3 sequence: CASIRKGAPNEKLFF. The DNA for the CDR3 is TGTGCCAGCATCCGTAAAGGGGCGCCTAATGAAAAACTGTTTTTT. The chain employs TRBV6-1 and TRBJ1-4; tentatively, D is TRBD1 (5 bases). CDR1 and CDR2 (germline): MNHNS, SASEGT. CDR3 length: 15 amino acids. V dropped 7 bases and J dropped 3 bases, with 15 bases sitting between them.

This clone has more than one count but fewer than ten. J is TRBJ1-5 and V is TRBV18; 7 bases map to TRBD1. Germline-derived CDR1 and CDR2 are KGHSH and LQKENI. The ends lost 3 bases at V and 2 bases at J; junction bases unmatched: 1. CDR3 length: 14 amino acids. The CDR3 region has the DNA TGTGCCAGCTCACCTGGGACAGGCAATCAGCCCCAGCATTTT. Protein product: CASSPGTGNQPQHF.

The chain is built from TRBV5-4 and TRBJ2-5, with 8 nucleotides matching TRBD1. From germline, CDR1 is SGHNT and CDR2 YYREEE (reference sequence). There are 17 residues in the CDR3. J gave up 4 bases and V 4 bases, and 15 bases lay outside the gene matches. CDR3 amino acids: CASSPRGGSGGSETQYF. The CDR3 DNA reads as TGTGCCAGCAGCCCACGCGGAGGGTCAGGGGGCTCAGAGACCCAGTACTTC.

CDR3 in DNA: TGTGCCAGTAGTATTATCCCTCCTTCACCTACTAGCGGCCCCGCCGGGGAGCTGTTTTTT. It specifies CASSIIPPSPTSGPAGELFF. V gene TRBV19 combines with J gene TRBJ2-2; 8 bases line up with TRBD2. CDR1 and CDR2 from the germline V gene are LNHDA and SQIVND (reference sequence). The CDR3 has 20 residues. The J segment lost 6 bases and the V segment lost 3 bases, leaving 21 bases of the junction unmatched. Full variable domain (rest looked up from reference TRBV19 and TRBJ2-2): DGGITQSPKYLFRKEGQNVTLSCEQNLNHDAMYWYRQDPGQGLRLIYYSQIVNDFQKGDIAEGYSVSREKKESFPLTVTSAQKNPTAFYLCASSIIPPSPTSGPAGELFFGEGSRLTVL.

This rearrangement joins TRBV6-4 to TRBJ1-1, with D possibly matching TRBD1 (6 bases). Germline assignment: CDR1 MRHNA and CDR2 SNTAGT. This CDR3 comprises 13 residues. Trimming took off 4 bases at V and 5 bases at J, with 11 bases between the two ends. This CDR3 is CASSGSRGTEAFF. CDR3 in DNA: TGTGCCAGCAGTGGCAGCAGGGGAACTGAAGCTTTCTTT.

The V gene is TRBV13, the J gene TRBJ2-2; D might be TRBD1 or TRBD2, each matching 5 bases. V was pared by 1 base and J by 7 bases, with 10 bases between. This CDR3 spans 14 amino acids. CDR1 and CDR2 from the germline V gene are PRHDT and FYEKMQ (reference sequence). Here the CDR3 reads CASSLEGESGELFF. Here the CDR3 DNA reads TGTGCCAGCAGCTTAGAAGGGGAGAGCGGGGAGCTGTTTTTT.

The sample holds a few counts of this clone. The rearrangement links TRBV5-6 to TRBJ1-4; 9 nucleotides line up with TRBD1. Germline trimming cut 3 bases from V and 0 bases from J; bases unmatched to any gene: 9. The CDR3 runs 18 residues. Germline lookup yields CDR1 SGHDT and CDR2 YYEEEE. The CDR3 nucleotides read TGTGCCAGCAGCTGGGGACAGGGCATCCTAACAACTAATGAAAAACTGTTTTTT. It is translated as CASSWGQGILTTNEKLFF.

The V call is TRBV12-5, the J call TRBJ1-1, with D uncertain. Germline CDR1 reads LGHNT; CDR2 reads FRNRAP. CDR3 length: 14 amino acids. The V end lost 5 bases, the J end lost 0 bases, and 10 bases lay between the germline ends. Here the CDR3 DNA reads TGTGCTAGTGGTCCCGGGTTCATGAACACTGAAGCTTTCTTT. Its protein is CASGPGFMNTEAFF.

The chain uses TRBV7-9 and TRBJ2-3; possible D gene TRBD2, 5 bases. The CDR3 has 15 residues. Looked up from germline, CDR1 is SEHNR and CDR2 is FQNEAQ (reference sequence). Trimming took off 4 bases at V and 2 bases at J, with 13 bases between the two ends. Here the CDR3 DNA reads TGTGCCAGCAGCTCCCGAGGGTATGACACAGATACGCAGTATTTT. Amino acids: CASSSRGYDTDTQYF.

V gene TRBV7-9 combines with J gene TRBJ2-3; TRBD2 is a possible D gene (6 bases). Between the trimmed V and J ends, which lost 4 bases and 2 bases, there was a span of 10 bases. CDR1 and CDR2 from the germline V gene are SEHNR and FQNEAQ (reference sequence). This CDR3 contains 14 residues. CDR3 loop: CASSWSGSTDTQYF. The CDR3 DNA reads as TGTGCCAGCAGCTGGAGCGGGTCCACAGATACGCAGTATTTT.

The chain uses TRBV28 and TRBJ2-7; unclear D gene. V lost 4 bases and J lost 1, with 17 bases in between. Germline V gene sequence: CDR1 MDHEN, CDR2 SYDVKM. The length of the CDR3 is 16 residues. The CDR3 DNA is TGTGCCAGCAGTTACCCTATGGACGGTCGGTCCTACGAGCAGTACTTC. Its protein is CASSYPMDGRSYEQYF.

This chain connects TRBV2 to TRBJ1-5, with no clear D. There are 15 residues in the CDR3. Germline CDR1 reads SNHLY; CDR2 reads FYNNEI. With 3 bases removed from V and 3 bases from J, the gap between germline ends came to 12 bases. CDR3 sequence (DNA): TGTGCCAGCAGTGAGCACGGGTCGGTCAATCAGCCCCAGCATTTT. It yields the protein CASSEHGSVNQPQHF.

The CDR3 DNA sequence: TGCGCCAGCTGGGGGCTGGGGAACACTGAAGCTTTCTTT. Protein: CASWGLGNTEAFF. The V call is TRBV5-1, the J call TRBJ1-1; D perhaps matches TRBD1 (6 bases). The CDR3 runs to 13 residues. The germline V and J ends were trimmed by 7 bases and 1 base, with 11 bases remaining between them. Germline values: CDR1 SGHRS, CDR2 YFSETQ.

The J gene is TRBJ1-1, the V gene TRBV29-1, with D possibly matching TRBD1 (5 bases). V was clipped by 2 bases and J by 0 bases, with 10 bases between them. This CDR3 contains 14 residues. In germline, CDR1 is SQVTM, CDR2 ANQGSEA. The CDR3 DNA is TGCAGCGTTGAACCCCCGGGGGTGAACACTGAAGCTTTCTTT. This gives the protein CSVEPPGVNTEAFF.